The rows below give T cell receptor beta chains drawn from one sample of a study of blood T cell repertoires in COVID-19. Clones were sequenced by immunoSEQ multiplex PCR, and TCRdb holds only the in-frame ones, with some missing. This table has a few hundred thousand clones, just under 85% appearing once. The sequenced sample was peripheral blood. These receptors were taken from a woman aged 45-59 years with active or convalescent COVID-19. Both conserved end residues are part of each CDR3. Fields, in order: clone size, D gene, J gene, V gene, CDR3 DNA, CDR3 protein. D genes are given only for firm matches. The size entry is marked missing in some rows and otherwise reads once, few, many or a size class.

abundance: NA; d_gene: NA; j_gene: TRBJ1-1; v_gene: TRBV5-4; CDR3nt: TGTGCCAGCAGCTTGTGGGGGGTGAACACTGAAGCTTTCTTT; CDR3aa: CASSLWGVNTEAFF
abundance: NA; d_gene: TRBD1; j_gene: TRBJ2-7; v_gene: TRBV7-2; CDR3nt: TGTGCCAGCAGCTTATCCCAGGGGGCAAGCGAGCAGTACTTC; CDR3aa: CASSLSQGASEQYF
abundance: NA; d_gene: NA; j_gene: TRBJ2-7; v_gene: TRBV19; CDR3nt: TGTGCCGCCTCCGGGGGTCGCCAGCAGTACTTC; CDR3aa: CAASGGRQQYF
abundance: few; d_gene: TRBD1; j_gene: TRBJ2-3; v_gene: TRBV3-1/TRBV3-2; CDR3nt: TGTGCCAGCAGCCAAACAGGGACAGTTGGGAATACGCAGTATTTT; CDR3aa: CASSQTGTVGNTQYF
abundance: NA; d_gene: TRBD1; j_gene: TRBJ1-1; v_gene: TRBV6-5; CDR3nt: TGTGCCAGCAGGGCAGACAGGGGCTCTGAAGCTTTCTTT; CDR3aa: CASRADRGSEAFF
abundance: few; d_gene: NA; j_gene: TRBJ1-3; v_gene: TRBV28; CDR3nt: TGTGCCAGCAGTCCCCCCGCCGGGGGTGGAAACACCATATATTTT; CDR3aa: CASSPPAGGGNTIYF
abundance: NA; d_gene: TRBD2; j_gene: TRBJ2-2; v_gene: TRBV18; CDR3nt: TGTGCCAGCCCCAAGCGGGGCGCGAACACCGGGGAGCTGTTTTTT; CDR3aa: CASPKRGANTGELFF
abundance: NA; d_gene: NA; j_gene: TRBJ1-4; v_gene: TRBV25-1; CDR3nt: TGTGCCAGCAGTGCCCATGCCGGTTCGACTAATGAAAAACTGTTTTTT; CDR3aa: CASSAHAGSTNEKLFF
abundance: NA; d_gene: TRBD1; j_gene: TRBJ1-1; v_gene: TRBV25-1; CDR3nt: TGTGCCAGCAGTGACACCGGACAGGGGAACACTGAAGCTTTCTTT; CDR3aa: CASSDTGQGNTEAFF
abundance: NA; d_gene: NA; j_gene: TRBJ1-5; v_gene: TRBV2; CDR3nt: TGTGCCAGCAGTGAAAGTGGGGGGGCACTCAATCAGCCCCAGCATTTT; CDR3aa: CASSESGGALNQPQHF
abundance: NA; d_gene: NA; j_gene: TRBJ1-6; v_gene: TRBV3-1/TRBV3-2; CDR3nt: TGTGCCAGCAGCCCCACCCCGGGGGACGGATCACCCCTCCACTTT; CDR3aa: CASSPTPGDGSPLHF
abundance: few; d_gene: TRBD1; j_gene: TRBJ1-2; v_gene: TRBV6-5; CDR3nt: TGTGCCAGCAGTTACCACGACAGGGTGGGAGGCTACACCTTC; CDR3aa: CASSYHDRVGGYTF
abundance: NA; d_gene: NA; j_gene: TRBJ2-1; v_gene: TRBV7-8; CDR3nt: TGTGCCAGCAGCCCAGGTGGGAGGCGGTATGGACACAATGAGCAGTTCTTC; CDR3aa: CASSPGGRRYGHNEQFF
abundance: few; d_gene: NA; j_gene: TRBJ2-3; v_gene: TRBV5-1; CDR3nt: TGCGCCAGCAGCCCACCCCCAAGCGGAAAGGGCACAGATACGCAGTATTTT; CDR3aa: CASSPPPSGKGTDTQYF
abundance: NA; d_gene: NA; j_gene: TRBJ2-7; v_gene: TRBV5-1; CDR3nt: TGCGCCAGCAGCTTGGCGGGCCTAGCGTCCTCCGAGCAGTACTTC; CDR3aa: CASSLAGLASSEQYF
abundance: once; d_gene: TRBD2; j_gene: TRBJ2-3; v_gene: TRBV4-1; CDR3nt: TGCGCCAGCAGCCAAGCTGTAGCGGGGTACACAGATACGCAGTATTTT; CDR3aa: CASSQAVAGYTDTQYF
abundance: NA; d_gene: TRBD1; j_gene: TRBJ2-3; v_gene: TRBV5-1; CDR3nt: TGCGCCAGCAGCCGGGACAGGTTCACAGATACGCAGTATTTT; CDR3aa: CASSRDRFTDTQYF
abundance: NA; d_gene: TRBD1; j_gene: TRBJ2-7; v_gene: TRBV28; CDR3nt: TGTGCCAGCACCACCCACGACAGGGTGTACGAGCAGTACTTC; CDR3aa: CASTTHDRVYEQYF
abundance: NA; d_gene: TRBD1; j_gene: TRBJ2-3; v_gene: TRBV7-8; CDR3nt: TGTGCCAGCAGCCCCCGGGACAGGGTTTTCACAGATACGCAGTATTTT; CDR3aa: CASSPRDRVFTDTQYF
abundance: NA; d_gene: NA; j_gene: TRBJ2-1; v_gene: TRBV5-1; CDR3nt: TGCGCCAGCAGCGCACAGGGATCGTACAATGAGCAGTTCTTC; CDR3aa: CASSAQGSYNEQFF
abundance: NA; d_gene: NA; j_gene: TRBJ1-6; v_gene: TRBV28; CDR3nt: TGTGCCAGCAAGGGAGGGGTAGGTAATTCACCCCTCCACTTT; CDR3aa: CASKGGVGNSPLHF
abundance: NA; d_gene: TRBD2; j_gene: TRBJ2-1; v_gene: TRBV11-1; CDR3nt: TGTGCCAGCAGCTCACAAGGGCGGGGGGGGTACAATGAGCAGTTCTTC; CDR3aa: CASSSQGRGGYNEQFF
abundance: NA; d_gene: TRBD2; j_gene: TRBJ2-2; v_gene: TRBV11-1; CDR3nt: TGTGCCAGCAGCCCCATAGCGGGAAGACACACCGGGGAGCTGTTTTTT; CDR3aa: CASSPIAGRHTGELFF
abundance: once; d_gene: NA; j_gene: TRBJ2-1; v_gene: TRBV27; CDR3nt: TGTGCCAGCAGTTTATCAGCCCACCGAGGCAATGAGCAGTTCTTC; CDR3aa: CASSLSAHRGNEQFF
abundance: NA; d_gene: NA; j_gene: TRBJ2-2; v_gene: TRBV6-5; CDR3nt: TGTGCCAGCAGTTACGCTAGCGTGCGCACCGGGGAGCTGTTTTTT; CDR3aa: CASSYASVRTGELFF
abundance: NA; d_gene: TRBD1; j_gene: TRBJ2-3; v_gene: TRBV11-3; CDR3nt: TGTGCCAGCAGCCCGGGGGACAGGGGCACAGATACGCAGTATTTT; CDR3aa: CASSPGDRGTDTQYF
abundance: NA; d_gene: NA; j_gene: TRBJ1-3; v_gene: TRBV5-8; CDR3nt: TGTGCCAGCAGCTTGGGAGAACTTCCGGGACTTTCCGGAAACACCATATATTTT; CDR3aa: CASSLGELPGLSGNTIYF
abundance: NA; d_gene: TRBD1; j_gene: TRBJ2-3; v_gene: TRBV20-1; CDR3nt: TGCAGTGCTAGTAACCCCAATGCAGGGGGCGTAGTGGATACGCAGTATTTT; CDR3aa: CSASNPNAGGVVDTQYF
abundance: NA; d_gene: NA; j_gene: TRBJ2-3; v_gene: TRBV19; CDR3nt: TGTGCCAGTAGTATAGATCTTGACTCACTGCAGTATTTT; CDR3aa: CASSIDLDSLQYF
abundance: NA; d_gene: NA; j_gene: TRBJ2-1; v_gene: TRBV2; CDR3nt: TGTGCCAGCAGTGTTGTATATGAGCAGTTCTTC; CDR3aa: CASSVVYEQFF
abundance: NA; d_gene: TRBD2; j_gene: TRBJ2-3; v_gene: TRBV5-4; CDR3nt: TGTGCCAGCAGCTTGGACAGGACCCCGGGGGGAGATACGCAGTATTTT; CDR3aa: CASSLDRTPGGDTQYF
abundance: NA; d_gene: NA; j_gene: TRBJ1-5; v_gene: TRBV28; CDR3nt: TGTGCCAGCAGTTTATGGGTGGGAGATAGCAATCAGCCCCAGCATTTT; CDR3aa: CASSLWVGDSNQPQHF
abundance: NA; d_gene: NA; j_gene: TRBJ1-2; v_gene: TRBV6-5; CDR3nt: TGTGCCAGCAGTTACTCGACCGGGACTGAGGGCTACACCTTC; CDR3aa: CASSYSTGTEGYTF
abundance: NA; d_gene: TRBD1; j_gene: TRBJ1-3; v_gene: TRBV14; CDR3nt: TGTGCCAGCAGCACGGACAGGGGGTTTGGAAACACCATATATTTT; CDR3aa: CASSTDRGFGNTIYF
abundance: NA; d_gene: NA; j_gene: TRBJ1-2; v_gene: TRBV7-9; CDR3nt: TGTGCCAGCAGACCCCCGATGGAGGTTAGCTATGGCTACACCTTC; CDR3aa: CASRPPMEVSYGYTF
abundance: NA; d_gene: TRBD2; j_gene: TRBJ2-3; v_gene: TRBV24-1; CDR3nt: TGTGCCACCAGTGAACCTCTCACTAGCGGGAGCGCTACAGATACGCAGTATTTT; CDR3aa: CATSEPLTSGSATDTQYF
abundance: NA; d_gene: TRBD2; j_gene: TRBJ2-3; v_gene: TRBV23-1; CDR3nt: TGCGCCAGCAGTCTCCCTAGCGGTCCTAGCACAGATACGCAGTATTTT; CDR3aa: CASSLPSGPSTDTQYF
abundance: NA; d_gene: TRBD1; j_gene: TRBJ1-4; v_gene: TRBV2; CDR3nt: TGTGCCAGCAGGGGACAGGGAAATGAAAAACTGTTTTTT; CDR3aa: CASRGQGNEKLFF
abundance: few; d_gene: NA; j_gene: TRBJ2-7; v_gene: TRBV5-4; CDR3nt: TGTGCCAGCAGCTTGGGCGCGGACTTAAACGAGCAGTACTTC; CDR3aa: CASSLGADLNEQYF
abundance: few; d_gene: TRBD1; j_gene: TRBJ2-5; v_gene: TRBV4-1; CDR3nt: TGCGCCAGCAGCCAAGATTTGAGTGGGACAGGGAAAGAGACCCAGTACTTC; CDR3aa: CASSQDLSGTGKETQYF
abundance: NA; d_gene: TRBD1; j_gene: TRBJ2-1; v_gene: TRBV5-6; CDR3nt: TGTGCCAGCAGCTGGACCGGGACAGGGGGCTACAATGAGCAGTTCTTC; CDR3aa: CASSWTGTGGYNEQFF
abundance: NA; d_gene: NA; j_gene: TRBJ2-7; v_gene: TRBV6-5; CDR3nt: TGTGCCAGCAGTTACTCTTGGGAGCGCGAGCAGTACTTC; CDR3aa: CASSYSWEREQYF
abundance: NA; d_gene: NA; j_gene: TRBJ1-3; v_gene: TRBV29-1; CDR3nt: TGCAGCGGCTATACGACGGGGGGCGGAAACACCATATATTTT; CDR3aa: CSGYTTGGGNTIYF
abundance: NA; d_gene: NA; j_gene: TRBJ2-2; v_gene: TRBV15; CDR3nt: TGTGCCACCAGCAGAGATCAACAGGGGAGGTACGGGGAGCTGTTTTTT; CDR3aa: CATSRDQQGRYGELFF
abundance: NA; d_gene: TRBD2; j_gene: TRBJ2-3; v_gene: TRBV7-8; CDR3nt: TGTGCCAGCAGCCGAGCGGGAGAAAAAGATACGCAGTATTTT; CDR3aa: CASSRAGEKDTQYF